This is a list of T cell receptor beta chains from one sample in a study of blood T cell repertoires in COVID-19. The assay was immunoSEQ multiplex PCR, and TCRdb's table has in-frame clones only and misses some. The sample carries some 250,000 clones, 80% to 85% recorded once. The sample comprised peripheral blood. These receptors all stem from a woman under 30 with acute or convalescent COVID-19. Both conserved end residues are part of each CDR3.

v_gene: TRBV28
j_gene: TRBJ1-5
CDR3aa: CASSLIGWWEDQPQHF

v_gene: TRBV10-1
j_gene: TRBJ1-1
CDR3aa: CASSDEGGTEAFF

v_gene: TRBV19
j_gene: TRBJ1-1
CDR3aa: CASSIVPGLRGAAFF

v_gene: TRBV3-1/TRBV3-2
j_gene: TRBJ1-2
CDR3aa: CASSQDRRQFGGYTF

v_gene: TRBV5-1
j_gene: TRBJ2-7
CDR3aa: CASSLVQFPYEQYF

v_gene: TRBV30
j_gene: TRBJ2-7
CDR3aa: CAWSGTGNPYEQYF

v_gene: TRBV29-1
j_gene: TRBJ2-5
CDR3aa: CSGRQGKETQYF

v_gene: TRBV7-9
j_gene: TRBJ2-1
CDR3aa: CASVDQGLNEQFF

v_gene: TRBV30
j_gene: TRBJ1-1
CDR3aa: CAWGGSKNTEAFF

v_gene: TRBV6-5
j_gene: TRBJ1-2
CDR3aa: CASSPVGRDGYTF

v_gene: TRBV5-1
j_gene: TRBJ1-4
CDR3aa: CASSGTGVGEKLFF

v_gene: TRBV2
j_gene: TRBJ1-5
CDR3aa: CASSAPLRDYSNQPQHF

v_gene: TRBV28
j_gene: TRBJ1-3
CDR3aa: CASSSAQGSGNTIYF

v_gene: TRBV6-5
j_gene: TRBJ1-3
CDR3aa: CASQPGLLSGNTIYF

v_gene: TRBV6-5
j_gene: TRBJ2-7
CDR3aa: CASSLLFAGAYEQYF

v_gene: TRBV27
j_gene: TRBJ2-1
CDR3aa: CASSSTAGGLDEQFF

v_gene: TRBV7-2
j_gene: TRBJ1-6
CDR3aa: CASSRGQGVNSPLHF

v_gene: TRBV5-1
j_gene: TRBJ1-1
CDR3aa: CASSLAAGTEAFF

v_gene: TRBV5-1
j_gene: TRBJ2-1
CDR3aa: CASSLAGRLALGHEQFF

v_gene: TRBV6-1
j_gene: TRBJ1-3
CDR3aa: CASSEGHIRGNTIYF

v_gene: TRBV19
j_gene: TRBJ1-3
CDR3aa: CASRAESGNTIYF

v_gene: TRBV4-3
j_gene: TRBJ2-1
CDR3aa: CASSQDKTSGVFNEQFF

v_gene: TRBV7-6
j_gene: TRBJ2-1
CDR3aa: CASSPGQGGYNEQFF

v_gene: TRBV7-2
j_gene: TRBJ1-2
CDR3aa: CASRRDRRYYGYTF

v_gene: TRBV30
j_gene: TRBJ2-2
CDR3aa: CAWITSRGELFF

v_gene: TRBV3-1/TRBV3-2
j_gene: TRBJ2-5
CDR3aa: CASRPYRGQETQYF

v_gene: TRBV5-1
j_gene: TRBJ2-1
CDR3aa: CASSLASRAGVNEQFF

v_gene: TRBV4-1
j_gene: TRBJ2-1
CDR3aa: CASSLQGYNEQFF

v_gene: TRBV19
j_gene: TRBJ2-2
CDR3aa: CASSMGHHTGELFF

v_gene: TRBV7-2
j_gene: TRBJ2-4
CDR3aa: CASSPTVGSWAKNIQYF

v_gene: TRBV27
j_gene: TRBJ2-7
CDR3aa: CASSLGGPGEQYF

v_gene: TRBV29-1
j_gene: TRBJ2-7
CDR3aa: CSVDQGLSHEQYF

v_gene: TRBV5-1
j_gene: TRBJ2-7
CDR3aa: CASSLLLSAYEQYF

v_gene: TRBV7-2
j_gene: TRBJ1-2
CDR3aa: CASSPRTGRTGYTF

v_gene: TRBV2
j_gene: TRBJ1-2
CDR3aa: CASRREDYGYTF

v_gene: TRBV7-9
j_gene: TRBJ2-5
CDR3aa: CASSPWGTPETQYF

v_gene: TRBV19
j_gene: TRBJ1-5
CDR3aa: CASEGGFGAGHSNQPQHF

v_gene: TRBV19
j_gene: TRBJ2-3
CDR3aa: CASSIGGSGDTQYF

v_gene: TRBV19
j_gene: TRBJ1-2
CDR3aa: CASRGGLGYGYTF

v_gene: TRBV2
j_gene: TRBJ2-5
CDR3aa: CASSVAGEDETQYF

v_gene: TRBV5-1
j_gene: TRBJ2-2
CDR3aa: CASSFIPAGTANTGELFF

v_gene: TRBV27
j_gene: TRBJ2-1
CDR3aa: CASSPRGLAGGINNEQFF

v_gene: TRBV27
j_gene: TRBJ1-2
CDR3aa: CASSFLSRDRYYTF

v_gene: TRBV7-6
j_gene: TRBJ1-5
CDR3aa: CASSLSSNQPQHF

v_gene: TRBV6-5
j_gene: TRBJ1-2
CDR3aa: CASRPGGQANYGYTF